This T cell receptor beta chain was obtained from a study of T cell responses to AZD1222 COVID-19 vaccine. Sequencing used immunoSEQ multiplex PCR; TCRdb keeps in-frame clones, though not all of them. Among fewer than 120,000 clones listed, less than 95% were seen once. The CDR3 totals 14 residues. Germline lookup yields CDR1 SNHLY and CDR2 FYNNEI. Trimming stripped 3 bases from V and 12 bases from J, with 17 bases between. General study points: Spike was spanned by vaccine-associated CD4 TCRs, with dominance at 160-218 and 743-854. All repertoire sampling was performed exclusively after the peak T cell response.

The count of this clone is one. The antigen is undetermined. The sequences come from peripheral blood, collected on day 0 of AZD1222 vaccination. The TCR sequence derives from an adult in good health. The rearrangement uses TRBV2 and TRBJ1-4; D gene ambiguous. This CDR3 is CASSELGGRKELFF. In DNA, the CDR3 is TGTGCCAGCAGTGAGCTAGGTGGGCGTAAGGAACTGTTTTTT.